This T cell receptor (beta chain) derives from a study of blood T cells in healthy people across ages. Findings and caveats of the study: Roughly linear age-related decline in beta diversity appeared, significant by age around 36. A strong correlation was found between TCR beta diversity and the percentage of naive T cells.

Alongside a J-beta primer mix, a sample-barcoded 5' primer served in a second PCR lasting roughly 6 to 12 cycles. From the 5' RACE reads, TCRdb called clonotypes with MiXCR, one entry per CDR3 protein. The table has 1.5 million to 2 million distinct CDR3 sequences, about two fifths seen once. Notes on this clonotype: Antigen: not known.

Germline CDR1 MGHDK, CDR2 SYGVNS. This CDR3 contains 15 residues. V dropped 3 bases and J dropped 4 bases, with 13 bases sitting between them. The chain carries TRBV25-1 and TRBJ2-1; possible D gene TRBD2, 5 bases. The sequenced sample was blood. This sequence originates from a human donor in good health. The CDR3 DNA reads TGTGCCAGCAGTGATGCCCCCCGGGGTTACAATGAGCAGTTCTTC. Its translation: CASSDAPRGYNEQFF.